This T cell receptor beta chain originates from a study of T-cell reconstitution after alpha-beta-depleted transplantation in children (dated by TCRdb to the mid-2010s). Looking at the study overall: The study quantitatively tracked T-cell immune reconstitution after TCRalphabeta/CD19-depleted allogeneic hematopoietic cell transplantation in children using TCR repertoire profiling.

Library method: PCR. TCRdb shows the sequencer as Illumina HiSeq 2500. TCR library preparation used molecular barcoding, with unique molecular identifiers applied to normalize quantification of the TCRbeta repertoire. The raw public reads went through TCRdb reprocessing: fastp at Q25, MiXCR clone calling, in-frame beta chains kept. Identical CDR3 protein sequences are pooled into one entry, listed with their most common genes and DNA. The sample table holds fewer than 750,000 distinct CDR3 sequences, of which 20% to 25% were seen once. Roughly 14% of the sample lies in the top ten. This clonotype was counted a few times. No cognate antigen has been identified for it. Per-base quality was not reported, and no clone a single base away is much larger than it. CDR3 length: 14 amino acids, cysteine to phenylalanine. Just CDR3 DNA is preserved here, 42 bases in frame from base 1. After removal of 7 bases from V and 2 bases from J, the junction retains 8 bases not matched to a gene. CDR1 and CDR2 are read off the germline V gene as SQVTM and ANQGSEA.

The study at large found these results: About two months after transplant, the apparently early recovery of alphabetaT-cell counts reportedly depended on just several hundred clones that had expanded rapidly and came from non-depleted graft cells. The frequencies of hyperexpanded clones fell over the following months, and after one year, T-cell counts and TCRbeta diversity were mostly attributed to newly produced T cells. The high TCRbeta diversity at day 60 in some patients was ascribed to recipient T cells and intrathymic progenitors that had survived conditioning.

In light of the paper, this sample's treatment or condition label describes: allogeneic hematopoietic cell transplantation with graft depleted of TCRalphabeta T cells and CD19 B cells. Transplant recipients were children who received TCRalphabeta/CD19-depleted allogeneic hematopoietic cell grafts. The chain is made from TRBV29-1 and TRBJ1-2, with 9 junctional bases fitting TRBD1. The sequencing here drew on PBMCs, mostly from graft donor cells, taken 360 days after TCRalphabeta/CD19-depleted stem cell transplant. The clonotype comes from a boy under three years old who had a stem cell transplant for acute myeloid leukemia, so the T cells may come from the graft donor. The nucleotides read TGCAGCGCCCTGGACAGGGGCGCCAACTATGGCTACACCTTC. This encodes CSALDRGANYGYTF.